The clone carrying this T cell receptor (beta chain) was seen a few times. Antigen unknown. Synthesis of TCR cDNA relied on 5'RACE template switching, which attached a universal primer site and UMIs. TCRdb re-derived calls from the 5' RACE reads in MiXCR, one entry per CDR3 protein. The data show a few hundred thousand distinct CDR3 sequences, with about 10% seen just once and 3% to 4% held by the top ten. The entry originates in a study of T cells after yellow fever vaccination. The overall study: When fractions had low cell numbers, they were prepared with SMART-Seq v4 Ultra Low Input. Whole-study findings and limits: CD4 and CD8 compartments shared a small share of clonotypes.

The input for sequencing was CD4+ T cells sorted from PBMCs, taken 5 days after the yellow fever booster vaccination. The clonotype comes from a young man who received the YFV17D yellow fever vaccine.

The CDR3 coding sequence is TGCGCCAGCAAGCCGGCAGCCTATAATTCACCCCTCCACTTT. This encodes CASKPAAYNSPLHF. The V gene is TRBV23-1, the J gene TRBJ1-6; D is unclear. TRBV23-1 is identified as an open reading frame with a role that is uncertain. V was shortened by 7 bases and J by 2 bases, with 9 bases between the two germline ends. The CDR3 has 14 amino acids.